This T cell receptor beta chain was identified during a study of human versus mouse CDR3 diversity and MHC coevolution. Whole-study context: Reported immunoSEQ sensitivity was one in 200,000 T cells, with reduced amplification bias. Study conclusions and caveats: About 1.7 million TCR beta clonotypes were estimated for humans, the largest repertoire. Clonal inequality was lowest in most of the three human donors.

About this clone: What it recognizes is unknown.

CDR1 and CDR2 from the germline V gene are LNHDA and SQIVND (reference sequence). The CDR3 has 16 residues. V was shortened by 3 bases and J by 0 bases, with 12 bases between the two germline ends. Here immunoSEQ multiplex PCR was the method, and the copy in TCRdb shows in-frame clones only, minus some. The sample has fewer than 80,000 clones, just under 95% seen once. The chain joins TRBV19 to TRBJ1-3; tentative D call: TRBD1 (6 bases). This receptor was taken from a person aged 30-69 years in good health. Sequencing was done on a sample of naive CD4+ T cells from blood. Subset given: CD45RO-negative CD62L-positive naive CD4 T cells. The CDR3 protein is CASSIFGQLSGNTIYF. For the CDR3, the DNA is TGTGCCAGTAGTATCTTCGGACAGCTCTCTGGAAACACCATATATTTT. Filled out from reference TRBV19 and TRBJ1-3, the complete variable domain reads DGGITQSPKYLFRKEGQNVTLSCEQNLNHDAMYWYRQDPGQGLRLIYYSQIVNDFQKGDIAEGYSVSREKKESFPLTVTSAQKNPTAFYLCASSIFGQLSGNTIYFGEGSWLTVV.